This record covers a single TCR beta chain. This sample was taken from a study of blood T cell repertoires in COVID-19. At the level of the study: Some COVID-19 samples were acute and others convalescent; all came from the United States, Italy and Spain.

Original data processing: By means of reference gene primer amplification, nucleated cell counts were estimated. The protocol was immunoSEQ multiplex PCR, while the TCRdb copy is restricted to in-frame clones and leaves out a portion. V and J calls and clone size are as listed in that table; D and trimming were resolved from the DNA. This sample carries hundreds of thousands of clones, 80% to 90% of them seen once, and the ten largest clones take approximately 8%. The CDR3 runs 12 residues. V lost 6 bases and J lost 8, with 10 bases in between. The sequencing sample was made of peripheral blood. This chain uses TRBV12-3 or TRBV12-4 with TRBJ1-4; D is unresolved. The clonotype comes from a woman aged 50 to 60 who had recovered from COVID-19. The CDR3 here is CASSGEFEKLFF. Here the CDR3 DNA reads TGTGCCAGCAGCGGGGAATTCGAAAAACTGTTTTTT.